This TCR beta chain was sequenced in a study of shared clonotypes between healthy human individuals. Study outcomes and limitations: Compared with clonotypes that all four donors shared, non-shared clonotypes had lower generation probabilities.

The CDR3 has 12 residues. In germline, CDR1 is MDHEN, CDR2 SYDVKM. V shed 5 bases and J shed 5 bases, with 10 bases lying between them. Only a few counts were recorded for this clone. The antigen is not known. Only in-frame clones appear in the TCRdb table, and some are missing; sequencing was by immunoSEQ multiplex PCR. The table lists roughly 700,000 clones, around 67% of them singletons. Sequenced sample: memory CD4+ T cells sorted from blood. Indicated subset: CD45RA-negative fraction. The TCR originated in a woman aged 25 to 39 in good health. The chain has TRBV28 and TRBJ2-7; D is ambiguous. The CDR3 nucleotides read TGTGCCAGCAGTCCCCCTTTCCACGAGCAGTACTTC. It codes for CASSPPFHEQYF.